These 4 T cell receptor beta chains were all obtained from the same sample, sequenced in a study of blood T cell repertoires in COVID-19. Only in-frame clones appear in the TCRdb table, and some are missing; sequencing was by immunoSEQ multiplex PCR. The sample records over 130,000 clones, about four fifths being singletons. The sample comprised peripheral blood. These receptors were obtained from a man aged 25 to 45 with COVID-19, enrolled during active disease.

This clone was counted only a few times. The chain carries TRBV19 and TRBJ1-3; weak D call: TRBD1 (6 bases). Germline V CDR1 and CDR2: LNHDA, SQIVND (reference sequence). This CDR3 has 14 amino acids. Trimming removed 6 bases at V and 2 bases at J, with 11 bases between. The CDR3 DNA is TGTGCCAGTAGATTCCGGGACACTGGAAACACCATATATTTT. Protein: CASRFRDTGNTIYF.

The rearrangement uses TRBV28 and TRBJ2-1; D possibly corresponds to TRBD2 (6 bases). This CDR3 has 13 residues. Germline CDR1 is MDHEN and CDR2 is SYDVKM. V dropped 8 bases and J dropped 3 bases, with 11 bases sitting between them. Written as DNA, the CDR3 is TGTGCCAGCGATGAGGACTACTACAATGAGCAGTTCTTC. Protein sequence: CASDEDYYNEQFF.

The chain employs TRBV10-3 and TRBJ2-3, with 10 bases fitting TRBD2. V was pared by 3 bases and J by 6 bases, with 6 bases of the junction left unmatched. CDR3 length: 15 residues. The germline CDR1 and CDR2 sequences are ENHRY and SYGVKD. The CDR3 is CAISDSGRPSDTQYF. CDR3 nucleotide sequence: TGTGCCATCAGTGATAGCGGGAGGCCCTCGGATACGCAGTATTTT.

V gene TRBV7-2 combines with J gene TRBJ2-2, with D perhaps matching TRBD1 (6 bases). The CDR3 consists of 17 residues. With 6 bases removed from V and 3 bases from J, the gap between germline ends came to 20 bases. CDR1 SGHTA and CDR2 FQGNSA come from the germline V gene. The chain's CDR3 is CASSRDVGRGYTGELFF. The CDR3 nucleotides are TGTGCCAGCAGTAGAGATGTGGGCAGGGGTTACACCGGGGAGCTGTTTTTT.